What follows are 14 T cell receptor beta chains derived from one specimen sequenced in a study of T cell repertoires in cytomegalovirus infection. TCRdb itself ran the reads through MiXCR, one entry per CDR3 protein. The table shows about 740,000 distinct CDR3 sequences, with approximately 40% occurring only once. Sample: PBMCs. These receptors originate from a human donor in good health (CMV status not recorded). Some clones in this sample may be carry-over from other donors' samples.

This clonotype has just a few counts. In DNA form, the CDR3 reads TGTGCCAGCAGCTTAGCCCGTGGGCTAGCGGGCCGCAATGAGCAGTTCTTC. This encodes CASSLARGLAGRNEQFF. The chain uses TRBV11-2 and TRBJ2-1; 8 nucleotides agree with TRBD2. V trimming: 1 base; J trimming: 6 bases; junction bases outside the gene matches: 11. This CDR3 comprises 17 residues. In germline, CDR1 is SGHAT, CDR2 FQNNGV.

Remarks on this clonotype: The junction departs from germline at one end; a sequencing error may be responsible. The CDR3: CASSSSDHTWELFF. The CDR3 bases are TGTGCCAGCAGCTCTAGCGACCACACCTGGGAGCTGTTTTTT. The chain has TRBV7-9 and TRBJ2-2; TRBD2 might be the D (6 bases). This CDR3 contains 14 residues. CDR1 is SEHNR, CDR2 FQNEAQ, per germline (reference sequence).

This clonotype was observed a few times. This sequence joins TRBV20-1 and TRBJ1-6; tentative D call: TRBD1 (6 bases). Trimming shortened V by 5 bases and J by 7 bases, and 21 bases separated the two germline ends. CDR1 is DFQATT, CDR2 SNEGSKA, per germline (reference sequence). The CDR3 loop spans 16 amino acids. This chain's CDR3 is CSAPGAGDSPNSPLHF. The CDR3 DNA reads as TGCAGTGCTCCTGGGGCAGGGGATAGCCCGAATTCACCCCTCCACTTT.

This clonotype was picked up many times. The chain links TRBV12-3 or TRBV12-4 to TRBJ1-5; 7 bases map to TRBD1. This CDR3 is 14 amino acids long. V gave up 8 bases and J gave up 3 bases; unmatched junction bases: 7. For the CDR3, the DNA is TGTGCCAGCGATACAGGGGCGTTCAATCAGCCCCAGCATTTT. Encoded protein: CASDTGAFNQPQHF.

This clonotype appeared once. CDR3 sequence (DNA): TGCAGTGCAAGCCGGACTAGCGGGGGGGCCGTGGATACGCAGTATTTT. Protein: CSASRTSGGAVDTQYF. The chain combines TRBV20-1 with TRBJ2-3; 15 nucleotides agree with TRBD2. The germline gives CDR1 DFQATT, CDR2 SNEGSKA (reference sequence). The ends lost 6 bases at V and 6 bases at J; junction bases unmatched: 10. The CDR3 consists of 16 residues.

The chain carries TRBV28 and TRBJ1-2; D is perhaps TRBD1 (5 bases). Germline V lookup: CDR1 MDHEN, CDR2 SYDVKM. Trimming pared 3 bases from V and 8 bases from J, leaving 10 bases between. This CDR3 has 12 residues. CDR3 amino acids: CASSLLGTGYTF. Here the CDR3 DNA reads TGTGCCAGCAGTTTGCTGGGGACCGGCTACACCTTC.

This clonotype has only a few counts. The V and J genes are TRBV5-5 and TRBJ2-1; D is undetermined. The CDR3 runs 12 residues. Germline CDR1 reads SGHKS; CDR2 reads YYEKEE (reference sequence). Trimming cost V 1 base and J 12 bases, with 11 bases left between them. CDR3 loop: CASSLRSLGQFF. The CDR3, as DNA: TGTGCCAGCAGCTTGAGGAGCCTCGGGCAGTTCTTC.

This rearrangement joins TRBV7-8 to TRBJ2-5; D is tentatively TRBD1 or TRBD2 (5 bases each). This CDR3 contains 18 residues. CDR1 and CDR2 from the germline V gene are SGHVS and FQNEAQ. Trimming removed 5 bases at V and 5 bases at J, with 27 bases between. The CDR3, as DNA: TGTGCCAGCAGCCCCCGTATGATGCGGGCCATAAAGGGGGAGACCCAGTACTTC. Encoded protein: CASSPRMMRAIKGETQYF.

This clonotype was detected once. Because it lacks the conserved phenylalanine or tryptophan at the end, this CDR3 is likely a read error. This chain uses TRBV28 with TRBJ1-5; weak D call: TRBD1 (5 bases). This CDR3 comprises 14 residues. CDR1 and CDR2 from the germline V gene are MDHEN and SYDVKM. The CDR3 spells CDSSPGGGNQPQHL. CDR3 nucleotides: TGTGACAGCAGTCCCGGGGGGGGTAATCAGCCCCAGCATTTG.

For this clonotype: A much larger clonotype is one base distant, so this may be a read error. The DNA of the CDR3 is TGTGCCAGCAGCCACCCGGGACTTCGGAATGAGCAGTTCTTC. Translated: CASSHPGLRNEQFF. The chain joins TRBV7-2 to TRBJ2-1, with TRBD2 as a possible D gene (6 bases). V was clipped by 5 bases and J by 7 bases, with 15 bases between them. The CDR3 runs 14 residues. The germline gives CDR1 SGHTA, CDR2 FQGNSA. The full variable domain, with the rest looked up from reference TRBV7-2 and TRBJ2-1, is GAGVSQSPSNKVTEKGKDVELRCDPISGHTALYWYRQSLGQGLEFLIYFQGNSAPDKSGLPSDRFSAERTGGSVSTLTIQRTQQEDSAVYLCASSHPGLRNEQFFGPGTRLTVL.

This clonotype appeared a single time. One end of the junction is discordant with germline, which a read error may explain. The CDR3 bases are TGTGCCAGCAGTACCGGGAGAGTCACAGAGACGCAGTATTTT. As protein: CASSTGRVTETQYF. The chain couples TRBV6-6 to TRBJ2-3; a possible D gene is TRBD2 (6 bases). CDR3 length: 14 residues. The germline CDR1 and CDR2 sequences are MNHNY and SVGAGI (reference sequence).

This clonotype was counted only a few times. The V and J genes are TRBV28 and TRBJ2-5; D gene ambiguous. The CDR3 totals 13 residues. Germline CDR1 and CDR2: MDHEN and SYDVKM. V shed 6 bases and J shed 1 base, with 9 bases lying between them. The CDR3 protein is CASSPAPQETQYF. As DNA, the CDR3 is TGTGCCAGCAGCCCTGCCCCCCAAGAGACCCAGTACTTC.

This clonotype was observed many times. The chain couples TRBV7-6 to TRBJ1-6, with 8 positions matching TRBD1. This CDR3 is built from 15 residues. V lost 6 bases and J lost 8; bases outside the gene matches: 9. Germline V gene sequence: CDR1 SGHVS, CDR2 FNYEAQ. The CDR3: CASSPSTGEDSPLHF. CDR3 coding DNA: TGTGCCAGCAGTCCATCGACAGGGGAGGATTCACCCCTCCACTTT.

The table lists this clonotype with many counts. The chain joins TRBV7-2 to TRBJ1-2; 9 bases align to TRBD1. This CDR3 has 14 residues. Germline V gives CDR1 SGHTA, CDR2 FQGNSA. V gave up 6 bases and J gave up 6 bases; unmatched junction bases: 8. As DNA, the CDR3 is TGTGCCAGCAGACGAACAGGGGGCGGAGATGGCTACACCTTC. Protein: CASRRTGGGDGYTF.